This TCR beta chain came from a study of response to subunit inactivated influenza vaccine. Study-wide points: Few new T cells, the authors suggested, are recruited by each seasonal influenza vaccination.

This clonotype was recorded many times. Its antigen is not known. TCRdb re-analysed the RT-PCR reads in MiXCR, keeping a single row per CDR3 protein. The data contain about half a million distinct CDR3 sequences, 6% to 9% of them singletons. CDR1 is SEHNR, CDR2 FQNEAQ, per germline (reference sequence). There are 13 residues in the CDR3. Trimming cost V 5 bases and J 4 bases, with 8 bases left between them. The specimen comprised PBMCs from blood, sampled around 25 months after vaccination. The rearrangement links TRBV7-9 to TRBJ2-2; D possibly corresponds to TRBD2 (5 bases). The TCR was taken from a man between 50 and 69 years old who received an inactivated influenza vaccine. CDR3 DNA: TGTGCCAGCAGCAGGGAGATCACCGGGGAGCTGTTTTTT. This translates into CASSREITGELFF.